This entry lists 10 T cell receptor beta chains sequenced from one sample in a study of identical twins. Each CDR3 protein is one row after TCRdb ran MiXCR on the 5' RACE reads. The sample yields 400,000 to 600,000 distinct CDR3 sequences, around 24% seen once. These records were also assigned to another study, of yellow fever vaccine responses in identical twins.

Sample: CD4+ T cells sorted from blood. The source of these receptors is a woman between 18 and 29 years old in good health.

The gene calls are TRBV19 and TRBJ2-2; possible D gene TRBD2, 7 bases. The V gene lost 3 bases and the J gene lost 3 bases, with 14 bases spanning the gap. The germline gives CDR1 LNHDA, CDR2 SQIVND (reference sequence). This CDR3 spans 16 amino acids. CDR3 amino acids: CASSIIGGRDTGELFF. The DNA for the CDR3 is TGTGCCAGTAGTATTATCGGGGGGCGCGACACCGGGGAGCTGTTTTTT.

This clonotype was seen a handful of times. The rearrangement links TRBV24-1 to TRBJ2-5; maybe TRBD2 (5 bases). V lost 9 bases and J lost 5, with 12 bases in between. Germline V CDR1 and CDR2: KGHDR, SFDVKD. The CDR3 is made up of 12 amino acids. The CDR3 DNA follows: TGTGCCACCGCCCAAGGCGGGGAGACCCAGTACTTC. Amino acid sequence: CATAQGGETQYF.

The rearrangement joins TRBV29-1 to TRBJ2-3; 13 bases fit TRBD2. This CDR3 is 14 amino acids long. V shed 6 bases and J 6 bases; nucleotides not matched to a gene: 6. Germline V gene sequence: CDR1 SQVTM, CDR2 ANQGSEA. CDR3 protein: CSVPTSGRPDTQYF. The DNA of the CDR3 is TGCAGCGTCCCGACTAGCGGGAGGCCCGATACGCAGTATTTT.

This clonotype was seen many times. The genes are TRBV6-1 and TRBJ2-7, with 12 bases that match TRBD2. The trim removed 6 bases at V and 3 bases at J, leaving 6 bases unmatched. The CDR3 runs 15 residues. CDR1 and CDR2 (germline): MNHNS, SASEGT. In DNA form, the CDR3 reads TGTGCCAGCAGCATCGGGACTAGCGGGTTCTACGAGCAGTACTTC. Protein sequence: CASSIGTSGFYEQYF.

The sample holds a few counts of this clonotype. CDR3 sequence reads: CASSSSTGLNIQYF. As DNA, the CDR3 is TGTGCCAGCAGTTCGTCGACAGGGCTAAACATTCAGTACTTC. The chain couples TRBV6-5 to TRBJ2-4; 7 nucleotides agree with TRBD1. The CDR3 consists of 14 residues. J gave up 6 bases and V 4 bases, and 6 bases lay outside the gene matches. CDR1 and CDR2 (germline): MNHEY, SVGAGI.

The gene calls are TRBV24-1 and TRBJ2-3, with D possibly TRBD2 on 6 matching bases. CDR3 size: 14 residues. Trimming cost V 5 bases and J 1 base, with 9 bases left between them. Germline-derived CDR1 and CDR2 are KGHDR and SFDVKD. This CDR3 is CATSVTGGTDTQYF. CDR3 in DNA: TGTGCCACCAGTGTCACGGGGGGCACAGATACGCAGTATTTT.

The rearrangement uses TRBV11-2 and TRBJ2-1; 10 bases align to TRBD2. The germline V gene has CDR1 SGHAT and CDR2 FQNNGV. The V gene end was trimmed by 1 base and the J gene end by 8 bases; junction bases not matched to a gene: 17. The CDR3 is made up of 19 amino acids. CDR3 DNA sequence: TGTGCCAGCAGCTTAGGAAAAGTTTCTAGCGGGAGTACTCCAGATGAGCAGTTCTTC. This gives the protein CASSLGKVSSGSTPDEQFF.

This clonotype was recorded a few times. The chain is built from TRBV7-9 and TRBJ2-5; 8 bases line up with TRBD1. CDR3 length equals 16 residues. The junction had 10 bases not matched to a gene; V was cut back by 2 bases and J by 5 bases. Germline CDR1 is SEHNR and CDR2 is FQNEAQ (reference sequence). CDR3 DNA: TGTGCCAGCAGCTTAAGGGGCACAGGGGGGCGGGAGACCCAGTACTTC. Translating it yields CASSLRGTGGRETQYF. The full variable domain, completed using reference TRBV7-9 and TRBJ2-5, is DTGVSQNPRHKITKRGQNVTFRCDPISEHNRLYWYRQTLGQGPEFLTYFQNEAQLEKSRLLSDRFSAERPKGSFSTLEIQRTEQGDSAMYLCASSLRGTGGRETQYFGPGTRLLVL.

This clonotype was found a few times. V usage is TRBV20-1 and J usage is TRBJ1-1; D gene uncertain. The CDR3 length is 13 residues. Germline loops: CDR1 DFQATT, CDR2 SNEGSKA (reference sequence). With 7 bases removed from V and 4 bases from J, the gap between germline ends came to 16 bases. This CDR3 reads CSGSSAGFTEAFF. The CDR3 nucleotides read TGCAGTGGATCAAGCGCTGGTTTCACTGAAGCTTTCTTT.

The V call is TRBV9, the J call TRBJ2-5, with D tentatively TRBD2 (5 bases). The germline V gene has CDR1 SGDLS and CDR2 YYNGEE. This CDR3 contains 14 residues. The germline V and J ends were trimmed by 0 bases and 1 base, with 7 bases remaining between them. CDR3 in DNA: TGTGCCAGCAGCGTAGGACTAACCCAAGAGACCCAGTACTTC. This translates into CASSVGLTQETQYF.